This T cell receptor (beta chain) derives from a study of tumor-infiltrating lymphocytes in oesophageal squamous cell carcinoma. This clonotype occurred many times. Using its own MiXCR run on the PCR reads, TCRdb lists one record per CDR3 protein. The sample has fewer than 20,000 distinct CDR3 sequences, around two fifths seen once. There are 13 residues in the CDR3. Germline CDR1 MNHNS, CDR2 SASEGT. Trimming cost V 8 bases and J 3 bases, with 11 bases left between them. The material sequenced was esophageal tumor tissue. The clonotype originates from a male donor with esophageal squamous cell carcinoma. The V gene is TRBV6-1, the J gene TRBJ1-5; unclear D gene. The CDR3 region is CASCIGFNQPQHF. In DNA form, the CDR3 reads TGTGCCAGCTGTATTGGATTCAATCAGCCCCAGCATTTT.